This TCR beta chain was recorded in a study of blood T cell repertoires in COVID-19. Study as a whole: Acute and convalescent COVID-19 samples came from the United States, Italy and Spain. T cells, B-cell-depleted T cells, or PBMCs supplied cDNA or gDNA.

The CDR3 is 14 amino acids. V shed 6 bases, J shed 3 bases, and the junction held 7 bases outside the gene matches. Germline V gene lookup returns CDR1 MNHEY and CDR2 SMNVEV (reference sequence). In Seattle, patients joined the study during active infection and were tracked longitudinally. Authors' processing steps: Researchers report that nucleated cell counts were estimated from reference gene primer amplification. TCRdb keeps only in-frame clones here, not all; method: immunoSEQ multiplex PCR. V and J calls and clone size are given by that table; D and trimming were obtained from the DNA. In the table there are more than 300,000 clones, 88% of which are singletons.

The receptor was derived from a woman aged 70-85 years with COVID-19, enrolled during active disease. Sequencing used peripheral blood. This rearrangement joins TRBV27 to TRBJ1-2; 7 bases match TRBD1. CDR3 sequence reads: CASRKTGRDYGYTF. The CDR3 coding sequence is TGTGCCAGCAGGAAGACAGGGCGCGACTATGGCTACACCTTC.